The 19 T cell receptor beta chains listed next were all sequenced from one sample in a study of cytomegalovirus exposure and HLA in healthy donors. The primer mix had 60 Vbeta and 13 Jbeta primers. Assay used: immunoSEQ multiplex PCR; TCRdb lists only in-frame clones, some missing. The sample consists of some 160,000 clones, 68% of them appearing once. Sequencing was performed on PBMCs. The receptors were sampled from a man in his fifties or sixties in good health and CMV-seronegative.

This clone was observed a handful of times. V and J are TRBV18 and TRBJ2-3, with 7 bases that match TRBD1. The germline V gene has CDR1 KGHSH and CDR2 LQKENI. The CDR3 runs 14 residues. Germline trimming cut 2 bases from V and 4 bases from J; bases unmatched to any gene: 3. CDR3 protein: CASSPDRVADTQYF. The CDR3 bases are TGTGCCAGCTCACCAGACAGGGTGGCAGATACGCAGTATTTT. Combining the CDR3 with reference TRBV18 and TRBJ2-3 gives the whole variable domain NAGVMQNPRHLVRRRGQEARLRCSPMKGHSHVYWYRQLPEEGLKFMVYLQKENIIDESGMPKERFSAEFPKEGPSILRIQQVVRGDSAAYFCASSPDRVADTQYFGPGTRLTVL.

This clone was recorded once. This chain connects TRBV12-5 to TRBJ1-1, with 7 bases fitting TRBD1. Trimming at V came to 0 bases and at J to 1 base, leaving 11 bases not matched to a gene. The length of the CDR3 is 18 residues. Per germline, CDR1 LGHNT and CDR2 FRNRAP. The CDR3 nucleotides read TGTGCTAGTGGTTTGGTACATCCAGGGGGGCCGTGGAACACTGAAGCTTTCTTT. Translation gives CASGLVHPGGPWNTEAFF.

This sequence joins TRBV11-2 and TRBJ2-2; D is possibly TRBD1 (5 bases). The V gene lost 4 bases and the J gene lost 7 bases, with 10 bases spanning the gap. The CDR3 loop spans 13 amino acids. In germline, CDR1 is SGHAT, CDR2 FQNNGV. CDR3 coding DNA: TGTGCCAGCAGCTCTCAGGGTTTCGGGGAGCTGTTTTTT. Translating gives CASSSQGFGELFF.

This clone was detected only a few times. V usage is TRBV18 and J usage is TRBJ1-6; 10 bases map to TRBD1. This CDR3 spans 15 amino acids. Germline V CDR1 and CDR2: KGHSH, LQKENI. Trimming took 3 bases from V and 5 from J; bases not matched to a gene: 1. CDR3 protein: CASSPGQGDNSPLHF. In nucleotides, the CDR3 is TGTGCCAGCTCACCCGGACAGGGGGATAATTCACCCCTCCACTTT.

The DNA for the CDR3 is TGTGCCAGCAGTGGAGGGGGAAACACCATATATTTT. As protein: CASSGGGNTIYF. This chain joins TRBV2 and TRBJ1-3; no firm D call. The germline V gene has CDR1 SNHLY and CDR2 FYNNEI. The ends were cut back, 4 bases at V and 4 bases at J, with 5 bases in the middle. The CDR3 totals 12 residues.

In this sample, this clone turned up a few times. This chain joins TRBV5-1 and TRBJ2-7; 9 bases are a match to TRBD1. The CDR3 is 15 amino acids. The J segment lost 0 bases and the V segment lost 3 bases, leaving 4 bases of the junction unmatched. Germline CDR1 is SGHRS and CDR2 is YFSETQ. The chain's CDR3 is CASSSRDRDSYEQYF. The CDR3 region has the DNA TGCGCCAGCAGCTCCCGGGACAGGGACTCCTACGAGCAGTACTTC.

This clone was recorded a few times. V gene TRBV6-5 combines with J gene TRBJ2-3, with 7 bases matching TRBD1. V lost 2 bases, J lost 3 bases, and 8 bases stayed unmatched. Germline loops: CDR1 MNHEY, CDR2 SVGAGI. The CDR3 has 16 amino acids. This CDR3 is CASSYLGDRTTDTQYF. Written as DNA, the CDR3 is TGTGCCAGCAGTTACCTAGGGGACAGAACTACAGATACGCAGTATTTT.

The rearrangement links TRBV7-9 to TRBJ1-2, with 9 bases fitting TRBD1. The CDR3 sequence is 15 residues long. V trimming: 0 bases; J trimming: 8 bases; junction bases outside the gene matches: 7. Germline loops: CDR1 SEHNR, CDR2 FQNEAQ (reference sequence). CDR3 in DNA: TGTGCCAGCAGCTTAGCCTGGACAGGGGAAGGCGGCTACACCTTC. The encoded protein is CASSLAWTGEGGYTF.

This clone showed up just a few times. The chain recombines TRBV28 with TRBJ1-5, with unresolved D. This CDR3 has 16 amino acids. Trimming took 5 bases from V and 2 from J, leaving 16 bases between them. Germline CDR1 reads MDHEN; CDR2 reads SYDVKM. The CDR3 nucleotides are TGTGCCAGCAGTGCCACGGAGGGCAATGGCAATCAGCCCCAGCATTTT. It translates to CASSATEGNGNQPQHF.

The J gene is TRBJ2-5, the V gene TRBV29-1; the match to TRBD2 covers 12 bases. The CDR3 contains 16 residues. Per the germline V gene, CDR1 is SQVTM and CDR2 is ANQGSEA. The V segment lost 0 bases and the J segment 4 bases; nucleotides outside the gene matches: 6. This chain's CDR3 is CSVEELAGGVGETQYF. CDR3 nucleotide sequence: TGCAGCGTTGAAGAACTAGCGGGAGGCGTCGGAGAGACCCAGTACTTC.

The chain couples TRBV6-4 to TRBJ2-7; 8 bases align to TRBD1. Losses at the gene ends were 8 bases for V and 3 bases for J; bases not matched to a gene: 9. Germline-derived CDR1 and CDR2 are MRHNA and SNTAGT. This CDR3 spans 14 amino acids. CDR3 nucleotides: TGTGCCAGCCCCCCCGGACAGGGTATCTACGAGCAGTACTTC. As protein: CASPPGQGIYEQYF.

V and J are TRBV29-1 and TRBJ2-2; TRBD2 agrees at 16 bases. The germline V gene encodes CDR1 SQVTM and CDR2 ANQGSEA. V lost 4 bases, J lost 4 bases, and 6 bases stayed unmatched. This CDR3 is built from 17 residues. The CDR3 DNA reads as TGCAGCGTTGGAGGGACTAGCGGGAGGGCGGGCACCGGGGAGCTGTTTTTT. It codes for CSVGGTSGRAGTGELFF.

The J gene is TRBJ2-5, the V gene TRBV28; tentative D call: TRBD2 (6 bases). Trimming removed 1 base at V and 6 bases at J, with 18 bases between. There are 16 residues in the CDR3. Germline V gene data show CDR1 as MDHEN and CDR2 as SYDVKM. CDR3 sequence reads: CASSLSLGTGAKTQYF. As DNA, the CDR3 is TGTGCCAGCAGTTTATCCCTCGGAACGGGAGCGAAGACCCAGTACTTC. Full variable domain (outside the CDR3, taken from reference TRBV28 and TRBJ2-5): DVKVTQSSRYLVKRTGEKVFLECVQDMDHENMFWYRQDPGLGLRLIYFSYDVKMKEKGDIPEGYSVSREKKERFSLILESASTNQTSMYLCASSLSLGTGAKTQYFGPGTRLLVL.

This chain's CDR3 is CASSTSGRATDTQYF. CDR3 sequence (DNA): TGTGCCAGCAGTACTAGCGGGAGGGCCACAGATACGCAGTATTTT. The genes are TRBV28 and TRBJ2-3; 13 bases are shared with TRBD2. Germline values: CDR1 MDHEN, CDR2 SYDVKM. With 5 bases clipped from V and 2 bases from J, the junction kept 1 base outside the gene matches. This CDR3 spans 15 amino acids.

The CDR3: CSVRTGGSGEQYF. The DNA of the CDR3 is TGCAGCGTCAGGACAGGGGGCTCCGGCGAGCAGTACTTC. The V gene is TRBV29-1, the J gene TRBJ2-7; TRBD1 matches at 11 bases. CDR1 is SQVTM, CDR2 ANQGSEA, per germline. The CDR3 runs 13 residues. Trimming cost V 6 bases and J 6 bases; bases outside gene matches: 7.

J is TRBJ1-2 and V is TRBV18; 10 bases agree with TRBD1. Germline assignment: CDR1 KGHSH and CDR2 LQKENI. After removal of 3 bases from V and 4 bases from J, the junction contained 11 bases not matched to a gene. The CDR3 length is 17 residues. For the CDR3, the DNA is TGTGCCAGCTCACCGCAAGCCGACAGGGGGCCTAGCTATGGCTACACCTTC. Its protein product is CASSPQADRGPSYGYTF.

This sequence joins TRBV27 and TRBJ2-1, with 8 bases matching TRBD1. From germline, CDR1 is MNHEY and CDR2 SMNVEV (reference sequence). This CDR3 comprises 14 residues. J lost 5 bases, V lost 5 bases, and 5 bases had no gene match. The CDR3 loop is CASSRQGINNEQFF. CDR3 DNA: TGTGCCAGCAGTAGACAGGGGATAAACAATGAGCAGTTCTTC.

The chain links TRBV18 to TRBJ2-1; 11 bases match TRBD2. V trimming: 0 bases; J trimming: 0 bases; junction bases outside the gene matches: 1. This CDR3 comprises 17 residues. Germline V gene lookup returns CDR1 KGHSH and CDR2 LQKENI. The CDR3 DNA follows: TGTGCCAGCTCACCACCGGGACTAGCGGCCTCCTACAATGAGCAGTTCTTC. Its protein is CASSPPGLAASYNEQFF.

This sequence joins TRBV5-1 and TRBJ2-2; no firm D call. Germline V lookup: CDR1 SGHRS, CDR2 YFSETQ. This CDR3 region has 17 residues. V lost 0 bases and J 1 base, leaving 13 bases between the germline ends. The DNA of the CDR3 is TGCGCCAGCAGCTTGGCCGTAGCCAGAGTGAACACCGGGGAGCTGTTTTTT. It specifies CASSLAVARVNTGELFF.